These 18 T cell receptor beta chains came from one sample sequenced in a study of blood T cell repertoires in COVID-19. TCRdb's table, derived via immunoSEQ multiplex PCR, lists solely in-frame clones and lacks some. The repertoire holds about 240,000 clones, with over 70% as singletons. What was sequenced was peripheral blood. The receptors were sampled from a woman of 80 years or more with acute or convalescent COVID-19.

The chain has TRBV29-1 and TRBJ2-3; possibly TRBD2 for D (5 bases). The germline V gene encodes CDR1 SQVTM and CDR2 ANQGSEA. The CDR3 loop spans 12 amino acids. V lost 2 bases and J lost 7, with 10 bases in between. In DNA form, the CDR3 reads TGCAGCGTTGAACGGGGTGGAAATACGCAGTATTTT. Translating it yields CSVERGGNTQYF.

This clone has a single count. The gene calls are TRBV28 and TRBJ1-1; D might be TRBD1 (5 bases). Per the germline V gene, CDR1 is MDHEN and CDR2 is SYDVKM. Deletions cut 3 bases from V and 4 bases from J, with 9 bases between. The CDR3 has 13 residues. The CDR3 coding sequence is TGTGCCAGCAGTTTGGAAAGGGGCACTGAAGCTTTCTTT. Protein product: CASSLERGTEAFF.

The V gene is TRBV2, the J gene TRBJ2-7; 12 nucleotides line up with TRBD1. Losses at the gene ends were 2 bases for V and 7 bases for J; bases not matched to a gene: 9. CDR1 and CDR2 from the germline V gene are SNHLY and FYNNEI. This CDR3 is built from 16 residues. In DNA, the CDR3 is TGTGCCAGCAGTGAATGGGGGGGACAGGGGGCCGGAGAGCAGTACTTC. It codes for CASSEWGGQGAGEQYF.

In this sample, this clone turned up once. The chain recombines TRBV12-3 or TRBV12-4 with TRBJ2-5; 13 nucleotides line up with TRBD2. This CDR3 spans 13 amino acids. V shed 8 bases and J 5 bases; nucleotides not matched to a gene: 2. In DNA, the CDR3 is TGTGCCAGCGGACTAGCGGGAGTGGAGACCCAGTACTTC. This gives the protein CASGLAGVETQYF.

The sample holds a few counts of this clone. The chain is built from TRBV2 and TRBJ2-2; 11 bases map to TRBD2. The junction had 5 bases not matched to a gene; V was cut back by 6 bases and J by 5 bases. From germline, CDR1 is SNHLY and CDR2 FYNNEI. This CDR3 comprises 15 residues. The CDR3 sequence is CASRPGTSGTGELFF. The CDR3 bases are TGTGCCAGCAGACCCGGGACTAGCGGTACCGGGGAGCTGTTTTTT.

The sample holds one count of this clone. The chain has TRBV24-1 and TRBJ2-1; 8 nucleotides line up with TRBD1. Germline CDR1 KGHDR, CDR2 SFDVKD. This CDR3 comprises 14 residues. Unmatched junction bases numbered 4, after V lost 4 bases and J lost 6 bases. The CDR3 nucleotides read TGTGCCACCAGTGAATCGACAGGGGCCAATGAGCAGTTCTTC. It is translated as CATSESTGANEQFF.

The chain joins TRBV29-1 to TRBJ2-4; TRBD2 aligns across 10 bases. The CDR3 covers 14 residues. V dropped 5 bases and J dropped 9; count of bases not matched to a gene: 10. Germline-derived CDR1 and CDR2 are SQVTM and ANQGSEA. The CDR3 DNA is TGCAGCGTTTCGCCTAGCGGGAGATCGGTCATTCAGTACTTC. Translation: CSVSPSGRSVIQYF.

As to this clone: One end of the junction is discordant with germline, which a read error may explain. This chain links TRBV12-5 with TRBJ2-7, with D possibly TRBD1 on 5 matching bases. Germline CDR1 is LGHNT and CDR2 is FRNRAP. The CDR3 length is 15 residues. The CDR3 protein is CASGLVGIGAYVQYF. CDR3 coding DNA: TGTGCTAGTGGTTTGGTAGGAATAGGGGCCTACGTGCAGTACTTC.

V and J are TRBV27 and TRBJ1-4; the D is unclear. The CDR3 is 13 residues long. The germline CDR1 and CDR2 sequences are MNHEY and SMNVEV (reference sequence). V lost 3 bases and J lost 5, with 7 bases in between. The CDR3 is CASSLTGNEKLFF. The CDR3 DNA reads TGTGCCAGCAGTTTGACTGGAAATGAAAAACTGTTTTTT.

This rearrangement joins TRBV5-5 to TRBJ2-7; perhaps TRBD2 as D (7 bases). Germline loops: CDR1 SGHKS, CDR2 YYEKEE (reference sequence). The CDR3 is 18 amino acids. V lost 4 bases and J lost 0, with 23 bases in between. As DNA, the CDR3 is TGTGCCAGCAGCGCCCTATTAGGGGGGGCGAGAAACTCCTACGAGCAGTACTTC. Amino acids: CASSALLGGARNSYEQYF.

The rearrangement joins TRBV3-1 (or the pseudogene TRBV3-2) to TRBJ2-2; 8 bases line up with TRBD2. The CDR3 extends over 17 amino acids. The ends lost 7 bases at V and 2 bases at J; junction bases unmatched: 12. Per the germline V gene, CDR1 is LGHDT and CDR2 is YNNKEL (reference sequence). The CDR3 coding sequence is TGTGCCAGCAACCGACTTGGCGGGGGGTTAAACACCGGGGAGCTGTTTTTT. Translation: CASNRLGGGLNTGELFF.

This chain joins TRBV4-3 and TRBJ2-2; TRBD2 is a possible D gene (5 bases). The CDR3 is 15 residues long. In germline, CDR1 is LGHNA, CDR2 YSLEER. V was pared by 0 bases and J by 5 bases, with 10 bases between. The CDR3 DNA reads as TGCGCCAGCAGCCAAGACCGGGGAAGAACCGGGGAGCTGTTTTTT. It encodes CASSQDRGRTGELFF.

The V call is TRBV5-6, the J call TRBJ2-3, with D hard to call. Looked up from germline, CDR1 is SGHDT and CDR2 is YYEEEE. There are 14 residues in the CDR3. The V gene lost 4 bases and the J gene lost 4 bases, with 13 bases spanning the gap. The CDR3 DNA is TGTGCCAGCAGCCCCACTGCAGGCGCAGATACGCAGTATTTT. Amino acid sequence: CASSPTAGADTQYF. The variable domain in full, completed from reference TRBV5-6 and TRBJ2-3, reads DAGVTQSPTHLIKTRGQQVTLRCSPKSGHDTVSWYQQALGQGPQFIFQYYEEEERQRGNFPDRFSGHQFPNYSSELNVNALLLGDSALYLCASSPTAGADTQYFGPGTRLTVL.

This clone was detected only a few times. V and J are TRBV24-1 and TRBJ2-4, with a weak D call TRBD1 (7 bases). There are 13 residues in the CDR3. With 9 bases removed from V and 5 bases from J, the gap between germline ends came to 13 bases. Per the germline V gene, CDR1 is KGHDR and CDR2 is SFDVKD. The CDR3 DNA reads TGTGCCACCGCTGACAGGGAGGAAAACATTCAGTACTTC. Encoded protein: CATADREENIQYF.

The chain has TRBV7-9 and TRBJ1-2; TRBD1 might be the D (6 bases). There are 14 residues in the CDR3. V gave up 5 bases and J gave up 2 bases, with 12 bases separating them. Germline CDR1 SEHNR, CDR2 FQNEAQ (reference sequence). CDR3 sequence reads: CASSPTGLNYGYTF. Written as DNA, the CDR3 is TGTGCCAGCAGCCCTACAGGGTTAAACTATGGCTACACCTTC. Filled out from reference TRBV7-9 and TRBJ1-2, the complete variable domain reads DTGVSQNPRHKITKRGQNVTFRCDPISEHNRLYWYRQTLGQGPEFLTYFQNEAQLEKSRLLSDRFSAERPKGSFSTLEIQRTEQGDSAMYLCASSPTGLNYGYTFGSGTRLTVV.

CDR3 amino acids: CASYTGVSYNEQFF. The CDR3 DNA reads TGTGCCAGCTATACAGGCGTTTCCTACAATGAGCAGTTCTTC. This sequence joins TRBV6-5 and TRBJ2-1; TRBD1 is a possible D gene (5 bases). The V gene's germline CDR1 is MNHEY and CDR2 SVGAGI. This CDR3 region has 14 residues. Trimming left V 8 bases short and J 1 base short, with 12 bases between.

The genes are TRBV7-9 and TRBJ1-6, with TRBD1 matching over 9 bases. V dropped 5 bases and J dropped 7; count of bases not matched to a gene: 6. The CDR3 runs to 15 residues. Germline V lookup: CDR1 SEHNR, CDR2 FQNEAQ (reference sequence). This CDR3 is CASSRIGQGNSPLHF. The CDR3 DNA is TGTGCCAGCAGCCGTATAGGACAGGGGAATTCACCCCTCCACTTT.

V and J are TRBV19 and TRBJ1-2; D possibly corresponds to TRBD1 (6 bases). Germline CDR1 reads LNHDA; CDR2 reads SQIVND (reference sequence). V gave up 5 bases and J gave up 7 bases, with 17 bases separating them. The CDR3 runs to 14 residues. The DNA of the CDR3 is TGTGCCAGTAGTCCGGGGCAATGGGGGCCTGGCTACACCTTC. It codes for CASSPGQWGPGYTF.